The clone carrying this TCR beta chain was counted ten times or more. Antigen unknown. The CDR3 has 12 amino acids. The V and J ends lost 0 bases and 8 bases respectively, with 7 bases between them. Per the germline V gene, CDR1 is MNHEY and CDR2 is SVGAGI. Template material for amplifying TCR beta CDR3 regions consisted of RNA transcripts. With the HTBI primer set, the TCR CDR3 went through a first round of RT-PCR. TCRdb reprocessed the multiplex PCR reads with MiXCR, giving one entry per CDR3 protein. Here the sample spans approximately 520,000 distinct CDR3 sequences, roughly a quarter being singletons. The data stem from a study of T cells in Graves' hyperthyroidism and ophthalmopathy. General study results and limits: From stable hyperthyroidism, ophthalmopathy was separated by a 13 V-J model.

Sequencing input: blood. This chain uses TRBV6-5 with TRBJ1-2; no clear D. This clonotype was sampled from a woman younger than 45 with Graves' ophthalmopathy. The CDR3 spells CASSYSWRGYTF. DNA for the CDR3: TGTGCCAGCAGTTACTCGTGGAGGGGCTACACCTTC.